The present T cell receptor beta chain was sequenced within a study of human T cells and chemical hapten exposure (dated by TCRdb to the early 2020s). General notes on the study: For sensitization, 2% DPC in acetone was applied to a roughly 2 cm by roughly 2 cm area of upper inner arm skin. Throughout the roughly 24-week study period, patients were also given weekly therapeutic DPC doses on the scalp. Patch testing was done on the upper back using Finn chambers containing 0.01% DPC, and results were scored after 6 days according to International Contact Dermatitis Research Group standards. Most of the patients in the cohort were female, and the cohort covered alopecia areata with under or over 50% scalp involvement, alopecia totalis and alopecia universalis. The libraries were sequenced as a pool, and the TCR yield per sample differed mostly because of small variations in library volumes within the pool. Peripheral blood TCR repertoire changes were tracked in vivo in alopecia patients during primary and secondary sensitization to the hapten diphenylcyclopropenone (DPC). Blood samples were taken from patients before sensitization (week 0) and then at 2, 6 and about 24 weeks after DPC sensitization. Under 30 alopecia patients gave blood for TCR sequencing at one to four time points (pre-sensitization, 2, 6 and 24 weeks). What the work shows at the level of the full study, not this receptor alone: Significantly more large CDR3 similarity clusters were formed by expanded TCRs than by pre-sensitization or healthy control sets, consistent with antigen-driven responses. Patch test score correlated positively with the number of PT1 expanded TCRs, reaching significance at thresholds 8, 16 and 32 but not at 4. DPC sensitization did not change how many TCRs were above 1 in 1000 frequency, and no evidence was found of alterations in global repertoire structure. Repeated subsampling changed both the strength of the expansion versus patch-test correlation and the threshold at which the correlation became significant. All patients had alopecia, a presumed autoimmune disease, so their immune response might differ from that of healthy individuals.

The CDR3, from cysteine to phenylalanine, totals 24 residues. Just CDR3 DNA is preserved here, 72 bases in frame from base 1. Clipping removes 4 bases from V and 3 bases from J, with 28 as the unmatched junction base count. In the germline V gene, CDR1 corresponds to SGHTS and CDR2 to YDEGEE. Concerning this clonotype itself: It has no known antigen specificity. No quality values exist for individual bases; no much larger clone is one base distant.

The time point label, as the study defines it: patch test 1, 2 weeks after DPC sensitization. Interpreted using the paper, the treatment or condition label stands for: therapeutic diphenylcyclopropenone sensitization with weekly scalp DPC. Blood at each patch-test visit was drawn before the patch test was applied. To be eligible, patients had to be aged 18 to 70, diagnosed with alopecia and judged suitable for DPC therapy, while pregnant patients were excluded. Unfractionated whole blood was collected in Tempus Blood RNA tubes, and total RNA was extracted from that blood. The library was produced with RACE. For sequencing, a NextSeq 500 was employed. Library preparation attached unique molecular identifiers to individual cDNA molecules for quantitative, reproducible TCR counting. Both TCR alpha and TCR beta chains were sequenced from each blood RNA sample. In the source study's methods: A median of about 87,000 TCRs per sample was observed, with a range of about 23,224 to 690,600. The Decombinator software suite was used to annotate V, J and CDR3 in the TCR reads. For PS versus PT1 abundance plots, all samples were subsampled to the same number of TCRs (28,000). TCRs were defined as expanded if absent before sensitization and observed at least eight times at the 2-week time point. TCRdb handled the public reads itself, with Q25 trimming in fastp and clone calling in MiXCR, and kept productive beta chains. Records with the same CDR3 protein are collapsed into one entry carrying the most frequent genes and DNA. The V and J calls, along with clone size, are taken from TCRdb and not from the paper's own processing. The sample table shows approximately 79,000 distinct CDR3 sequences, and 9% to 12% are seen once. The ten largest clones represent approximately 1.4% of the sample.

This material consisted of whole blood, taken in connection with sensitization to the hapten diphenylcyclopropenone (DPC). In this chain, TRBV5-8 is recombined with TRBJ2-2, and TRBD2 aligns with 12 junction nucleotides. The clonotype was recovered from a woman aged 50 to 65 with alopecia areata. Some clones in this sample may be carry-over from other donors' samples. The DNA sequence reads TGTGCCAGCAGCCCCCTGACCGCCGGGGCTTGGCTAGCGGGAGGGCGAAAACACACCGGGGAGCTGTTTTTT. It encodes CASSPLTAGAWLAGGRKHTGELFF.